This TCR beta chain stems from a study of blood T cell repertoires in COVID-19. Study in general: Sources were T cells, B-cell-depleted T cells, or PBMCs; the material itself was cDNA or gDNA.

In the authors' methods: Counts of nucleated cells, estimated from reference gene primer amplification, were obtained. Libraries were prepared by immunoSEQ multiplex PCR; TCRdb keeps only in-frame clonotypes and omits some of them. The V and J calls and clone size were taken over from that table, and D and trimming were inferred from the DNA. The sample records roughly 240,000 clones, about nine tenths being singletons. Trimming cost V 7 bases and J 6 bases; bases outside gene matches: 11. This CDR3 comprises 14 residues. Germline assignment: CDR1 SNHLY and CDR2 FYNNEI. The chain combines TRBV2 with TRBJ2-7; 8 positions agree with TRBD2. The clonotype was recovered from a woman in her 40s with acute COVID-19. Sample: PBMCs or T cells enriched from blood (not recorded which). Here the CDR3 DNA reads TGTGCCAGCATGGAGAGCGGGGGAAGGGGCGAGCAGTACTTC. This gives the protein CASMESGGRGEQYF.